These 12 T cell receptor beta chains originate from one sample sequenced in a study of response to subunit inactivated influenza vaccine (dated by TCRdb to the late 2010s). Library prep was done by RT-PCR. TCRdb lists the instrument as Illumina HiSeq 2500. TCRdb cleaned the public reads at Q25 with fastp, built clones with MiXCR and kept in-frame beta chains. Every distinct CDR3 protein forms one entry, paired with its most common genes and DNA. Here the sample has more than 600,000 distinct CDR3 sequences; about a fifth occur a single time. The ten biggest clones cover roughly 10% of the sample. Material: PBMCs from blood, obtained 5 days after vaccination. These receptors were collected from a man in his fifties who received an inactivated influenza vaccine. Donor details come from another sample of the same person, matched by shared clones.

At least ten counts were recorded for this clonotype. The genes are TRBV5-1 and TRBJ2-1, with 8 bases fitting TRBD2. The ends lost 4 bases at V and 0 bases at J; junction bases unmatched: 9. The germline CDR1 and CDR2 sequences are SGHRS and YFSETQ. The CDR3 covers 17 residues. The CDR3 reads CASSPDGSGSSYNEQFF. The CDR3, as DNA: TGCGCCAGCAGCCCTGACGGAAGCGGGAGCTCCTACAATGAGCAGTTCTTC. Combining the CDR3 with reference TRBV5-1 and TRBJ2-1 gives the whole variable domain KAGVTQTPRYLIKTRGQQVTLSCSPISGHRSVSWYQQTPGQGLQFLFEYFSETQRNKGNFPGRFSGRQFSNSRSEMNVSTLELGDSALYLCASSPDGSGSSYNEQFFGPGTRLTVL.

This chain joins TRBV6-2 or TRBV6-3 and TRBJ2-7; D is unresolved. The V end lost 2 bases, the J end lost 3 bases, and 5 bases lay between the germline ends. Germline lookup yields CDR1 MNHEY and CDR2 SVGEGT. The CDR3 is 12 amino acids. The CDR3 DNA follows: TGTGCCAGCAGTTACGTAGTCTACGAGCAGTACTTC. Protein: CASSYVVYEQYF.

This clonotype was counted between two and nine times. V gene TRBV6-1 combines with J gene TRBJ2-1, with TRBD1 as a possible D gene (5 bases). The germline gives CDR1 MNHNS, CDR2 SASEGT. This CDR3 region has 15 residues. Trimming left V 5 bases short and J 5 bases short, with 16 bases between. In nucleotides, the CDR3 is TGTGCCAGCAGTCCCACCCCACGACAGAACAATGAGCAGTTCTTC. Protein: CASSPTPRQNNEQFF.

This clonotype was detected a few times. The CDR3 protein is CASSLIAGLAGGSSYNEQFF. The CDR3 coding sequence is TGTGCCAGCAGTTTAATAGCGGGACTAGCGGGGGGGAGCTCCTACAATGAGCAGTTCTTC. The V and J genes are TRBV12-3 or TRBV12-4 and TRBJ2-1, with 16 bases identical to TRBD2. The trim removed 2 bases at V and 0 bases at J, leaving 7 bases unmatched. There are 20 residues in the CDR3.

The chain employs TRBV7-2 and TRBJ2-7; TRBD1 or TRBD2 may be the D gene (5 bases each). Germline assignment: CDR1 SGHTA and CDR2 FQGNSA. With 6 bases removed from V and 7 bases from J, the gap between germline ends came to 22 bases. This CDR3 region has 15 residues. The CDR3 nucleotides read TGTGCCAGCAGTCGGGGCGGACTCCTCGTTTGGGAGCAGTACTTC. Encoded protein: CASSRGGLLVWEQYF. The full variable domain, rest sourced from reference TRBV7-2 and TRBJ2-7, is GAGVSQSPSNKVTEKGKDVELRCDPISGHTALYWYRQSLGQGLEFLIYFQGNSAPDKSGLPSDRFSAERTGGSVSTLTIQRTQQEDSAVYLCASSRGGLLVWEQYFGPGTRLTVT.

This chain uses TRBV5-1 with TRBJ2-5; no reliable D call. Germline lookup yields CDR1 SGHRS and CDR2 YFSETQ. The CDR3 is 15 residues long. V lost 2 bases, J lost 1 base, and 12 bases lay in between. CDR3 nucleotides: TGCGCCAGCAGCTTAAGGATGGTAACCCAAGAGACCCAGTACTTC. This sequence encodes CASSLRMVTQETQYF.

V usage is TRBV20-1 and J usage is TRBJ2-5; D not certain. Germline V gene lookup returns CDR1 DFQATT and CDR2 SNEGSKA (reference sequence). This CDR3 is built from 12 residues. V gave up 3 bases and J gave up 2 bases, with 7 bases separating them. The CDR3 sequence is CSASREQETQYF. CDR3 coding DNA: TGCAGTGCTAGTAGGGAACAAGAGACCCAGTACTTC.

This clonotype was recorded many times. This chain connects TRBV7-9 to TRBJ1-1; D ambiguous. This CDR3 region has 13 residues. Germline V gene sequence: CDR1 SEHNR, CDR2 FQNEAQ (reference sequence). V lost 1 base, J lost 1 base, and 4 bases lay in between. The CDR3 protein is CASSLEGNTEAFF. CDR3 nucleotide sequence: TGTGCCAGCAGCTTAGAAGGGAACACTGAAGCTTTCTTT.

A few counts support this clonotype. The chain combines TRBV9 with TRBJ2-5; D may be TRBD2 (6 bases). The CDR3 runs to 13 residues. The germline V and J ends were trimmed by 0 bases and 5 bases, with 8 bases remaining between them. CDR1 SGDLS and CDR2 YYNGEE come from the germline V gene. The CDR3 sequence is CASSVGGDETQYF. Written as DNA, the CDR3 is TGTGCCAGCAGCGTAGGGGGGGACGAGACCCAGTACTTC.

This clonotype was observed a handful of times. V and J are TRBV5-5 and TRBJ2-2; weak D call: TRBD1 (5 bases). V was trimmed by 1 base and J by 3 bases, leaving 16 bases between them. CDR1 is SGHKS, CDR2 YYEKEE, per germline (reference sequence). The length of the CDR3 is 17 residues. The CDR3: CASSLTRTQAYTGELFF. DNA for the CDR3: TGTGCCAGCAGCTTGACCCGGACACAGGCCTACACCGGGGAGCTGTTTTTT.

J is TRBJ2-7 and V is TRBV11-2; 10 bases agree with TRBD2. V shed 4 bases, J shed 5 bases, and the junction held 8 bases outside the gene matches. Germline-derived CDR1 and CDR2 are SGHAT and FQNNGV. The CDR3 totals 15 residues. This CDR3 is CASSSRVAGGNEQYF. DNA of the CDR3: TGTGCCAGCAGCTCTCGTGTAGCGGGGGGCAACGAGCAGTACTTC.

This clonotype was detected only a few times. This chain connects TRBV20-1 to TRBJ1-5; 9 bases line up with TRBD1. The length of the CDR3 is 14 residues. After removal of 6 bases from V and 3 bases from J, the junction contained 6 bases not matched to a gene. Germline lookup yields CDR1 DFQATT and CDR2 SNEGSKA (reference sequence). The CDR3 sequence is CSAPTGGDNQPQHF. Written as DNA, the CDR3 is TGCAGTGCGCCGACAGGGGGTGACAATCAGCCCCAGCATTTT.